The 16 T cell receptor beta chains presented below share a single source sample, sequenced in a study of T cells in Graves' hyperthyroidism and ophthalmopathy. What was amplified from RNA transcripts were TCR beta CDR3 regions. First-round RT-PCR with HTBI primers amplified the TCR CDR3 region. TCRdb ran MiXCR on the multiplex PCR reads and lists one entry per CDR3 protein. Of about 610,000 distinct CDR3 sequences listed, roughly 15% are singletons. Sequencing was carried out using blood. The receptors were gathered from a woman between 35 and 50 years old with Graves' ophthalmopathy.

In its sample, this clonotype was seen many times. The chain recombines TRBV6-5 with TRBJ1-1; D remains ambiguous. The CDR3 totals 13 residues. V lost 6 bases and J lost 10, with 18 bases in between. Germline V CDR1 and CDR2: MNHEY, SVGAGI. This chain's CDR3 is CASRHREEILAFF. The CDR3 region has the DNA TGTGCCAGCAGACACCGGGAGGAGATACTAGCTTTCTTT.

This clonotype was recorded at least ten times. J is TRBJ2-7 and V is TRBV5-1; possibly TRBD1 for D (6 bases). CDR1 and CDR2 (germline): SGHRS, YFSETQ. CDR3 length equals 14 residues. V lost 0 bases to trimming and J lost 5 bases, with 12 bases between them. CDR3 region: CASSLEQGMDEQYF. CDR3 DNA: TGCGCCAGCAGCTTGGAACAGGGAATGGACGAGCAGTACTTC. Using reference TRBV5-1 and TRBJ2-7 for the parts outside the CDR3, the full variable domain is KAGVTQTPRYLIKTRGQQVTLSCSPISGHRSVSWYQQTPGQGLQFLFEYFSETQRNKGNFPGRFSGRQFSNSRSEMNVSTLELGDSALYLCASSLEQGMDEQYFGPGTRLTVT.

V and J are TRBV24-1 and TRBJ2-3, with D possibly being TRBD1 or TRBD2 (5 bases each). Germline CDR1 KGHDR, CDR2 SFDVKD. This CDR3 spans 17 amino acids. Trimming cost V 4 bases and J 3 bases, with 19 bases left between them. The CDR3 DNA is TGTGCCACCAGTGACACGGCCGGTGGGGGAATAACAGATACGCAGTATTTT. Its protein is CATSDTAGGGITDTQYF.

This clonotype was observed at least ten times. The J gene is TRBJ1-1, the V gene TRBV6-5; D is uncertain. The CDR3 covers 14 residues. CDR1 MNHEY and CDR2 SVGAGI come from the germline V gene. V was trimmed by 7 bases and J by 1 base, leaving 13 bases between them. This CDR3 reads CASTPLRGNTEAFF. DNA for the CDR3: TGTGCCAGCACCCCTCTCCGAGGGAACACTGAAGCTTTCTTT.

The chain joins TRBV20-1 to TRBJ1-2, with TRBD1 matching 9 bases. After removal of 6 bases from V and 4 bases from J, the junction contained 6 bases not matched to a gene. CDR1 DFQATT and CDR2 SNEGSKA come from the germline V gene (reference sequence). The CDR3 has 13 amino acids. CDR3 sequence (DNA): TGCAGTGCGAGGGACAGGGCGGCCTATGGCTACACCTTC. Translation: CSARDRAAYGYTF.

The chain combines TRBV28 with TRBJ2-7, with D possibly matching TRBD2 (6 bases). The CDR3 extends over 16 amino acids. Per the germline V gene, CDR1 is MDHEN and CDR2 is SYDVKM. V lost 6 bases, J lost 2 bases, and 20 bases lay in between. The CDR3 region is CASRTEVEGPPYEQYF. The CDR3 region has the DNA TGTGCCAGCAGGACCGAGGTGGAGGGGCCCCCCTACGAGCAGTACTTC. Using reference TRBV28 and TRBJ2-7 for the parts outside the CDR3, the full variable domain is DVKVTQSSRYLVKRTGEKVFLECVQDMDHENMFWYRQDPGLGLRLIYFSYDVKMKEKGDIPEGYSVSREKKERFSLILESASTNQTSMYLCASRTEVEGPPYEQYFGPGTRLTVT.

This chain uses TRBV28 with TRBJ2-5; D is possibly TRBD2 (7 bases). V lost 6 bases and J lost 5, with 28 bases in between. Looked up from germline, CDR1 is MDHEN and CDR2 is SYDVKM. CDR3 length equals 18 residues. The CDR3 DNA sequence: TGTGCCAGCAGCTCCCGGGGGGCACCCGGGCCTCGATGGGAGACCCAGTACTTC. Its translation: CASSSRGAPGPRWETQYF.

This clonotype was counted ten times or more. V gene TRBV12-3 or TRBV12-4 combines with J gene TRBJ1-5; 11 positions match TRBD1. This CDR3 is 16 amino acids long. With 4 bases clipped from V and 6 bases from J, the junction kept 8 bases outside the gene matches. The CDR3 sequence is CASSSSDRGQGQPQHF. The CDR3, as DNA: TGTGCCAGCAGTTCATCGGACAGGGGGCAAGGTCAGCCCCAGCATTTT.

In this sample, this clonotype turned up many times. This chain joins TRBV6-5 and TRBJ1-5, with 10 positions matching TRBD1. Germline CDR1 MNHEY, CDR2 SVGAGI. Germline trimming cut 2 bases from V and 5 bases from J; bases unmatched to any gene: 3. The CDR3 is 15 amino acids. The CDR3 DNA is TGTGCCAGCAGTTACGGGACAGGGGTAGATCAGCCCCAGCATTTT. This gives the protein CASSYGTGVDQPQHF.

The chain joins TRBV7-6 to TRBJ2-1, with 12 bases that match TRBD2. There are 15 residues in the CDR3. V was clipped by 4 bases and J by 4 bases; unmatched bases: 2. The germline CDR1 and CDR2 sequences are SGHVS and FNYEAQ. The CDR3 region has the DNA TGTGCCAGCAGCTGGACTAGCGGGGTGTACAATGAGCAGTTCTTC. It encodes CASSWTSGVYNEQFF.

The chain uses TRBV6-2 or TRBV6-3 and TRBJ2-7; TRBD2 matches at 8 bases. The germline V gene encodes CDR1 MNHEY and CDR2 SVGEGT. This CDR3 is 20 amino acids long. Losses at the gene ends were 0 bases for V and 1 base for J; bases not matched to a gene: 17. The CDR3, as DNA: TGTGCCAGCAGTTACTCGGCATTCGGACTAGCACCTCAAATTTCCTACGAGCAGTACTTC. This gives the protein CASSYSAFGLAPQISYEQYF.

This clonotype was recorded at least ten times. The CDR3 region is CASSQLAGQETQYF. For the CDR3, the DNA is TGTGCCAGCAGCCAACTAGCGGGCCAAGAGACCCAGTACTTC. The chain combines TRBV13 with TRBJ2-5; 9 bases match TRBD2. The CDR3 has 14 residues. V gave up 5 bases and J gave up 1 base; unmatched junction bases: 2. Germline V CDR1 and CDR2: PRHDT, FYEKMQ (reference sequence). The variable domain in full, completed from reference TRBV13 and TRBJ2-5, reads AAGVIQSPRHLIKEKRETATLKCYPIPRHDTVYWYQQGPGQDPQFLISFYEKMQSDKGSIPDRFSAQQFSDYHSELNMSSLELGDSALYFCASSQLAGQETQYFGPGTRLLVL.

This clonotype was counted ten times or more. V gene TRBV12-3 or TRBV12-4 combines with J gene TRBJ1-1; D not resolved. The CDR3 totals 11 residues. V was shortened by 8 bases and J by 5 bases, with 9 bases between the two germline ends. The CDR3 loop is CASQFGTEAFF. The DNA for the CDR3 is TGTGCCAGCCAGTTCGGGACTGAAGCTTTCTTT.

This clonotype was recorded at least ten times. The CDR3 here is CASSPGDQGEAFF. In DNA, the CDR3 is TGTGCCAGCAGTCCGGGCGACCAGGGTGAAGCTTTCTTT. The chain couples TRBV25-1 to TRBJ1-1; perhaps TRBD1 as D (5 bases). V shed 5 bases and J shed 7 bases, with 14 bases lying between them. CDR1 and CDR2 from the germline V gene are MGHDK and SYGVNS. The CDR3 totals 13 residues.

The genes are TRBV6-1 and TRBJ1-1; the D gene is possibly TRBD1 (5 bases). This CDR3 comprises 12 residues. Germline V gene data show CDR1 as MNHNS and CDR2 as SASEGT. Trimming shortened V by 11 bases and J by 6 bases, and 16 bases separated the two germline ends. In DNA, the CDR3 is TGTGCCGGACGAGCCCAGGGTGCTGAAGCTTTCTTT. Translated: CAGRAQGAEAFF.

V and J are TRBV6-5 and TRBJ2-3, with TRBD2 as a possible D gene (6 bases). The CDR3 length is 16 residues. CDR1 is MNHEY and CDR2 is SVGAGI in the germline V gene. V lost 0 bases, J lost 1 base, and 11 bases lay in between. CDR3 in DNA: TGTGCCAGCAGTTACTCCTTGAGGGAGGGCACAGATACGCAGTATTTT. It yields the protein CASSYSLREGTDTQYF.